The entry that follows covers one TCR beta chain sequence. The table came from immunoSEQ multiplex PCR; TCRdb's copy has only in-frame clones and leaves some out. The table includes under 80,000 clones, roughly 86% detected once. This entry belongs to a study of technical replicates of blood from a few donors. Unmatched junction bases numbered 8, after V lost 6 bases and J lost 8 bases. CDR1 SGHNT and CDR2 YYREEE come from the germline V gene (reference sequence). The length of the CDR3 is 14 residues. The gene calls are TRBV5-4 and TRBJ2-1; 10 bases line up with TRBD2. Material for sequencing was PBMCs. The clonotype was recovered from a human donor in good health. Some clones in this sample may be carry-over from other donors' samples. The CDR3 DNA sequence: TGTGCCAGCACCCCAGCAGCGGGAGGGTATGAGCAGTTCTTC. This sequence encodes CASTPAAGGYEQFF.